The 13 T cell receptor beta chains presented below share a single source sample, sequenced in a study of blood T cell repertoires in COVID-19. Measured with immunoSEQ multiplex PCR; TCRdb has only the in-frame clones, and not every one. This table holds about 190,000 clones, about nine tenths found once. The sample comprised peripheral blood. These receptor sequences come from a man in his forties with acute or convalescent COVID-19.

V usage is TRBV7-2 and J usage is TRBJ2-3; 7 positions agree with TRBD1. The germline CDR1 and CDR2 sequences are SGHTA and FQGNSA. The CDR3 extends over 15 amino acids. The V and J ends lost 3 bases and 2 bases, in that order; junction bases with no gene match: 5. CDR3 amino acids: CASSFSGQPTDTQYF. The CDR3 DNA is TGTGCCAGCAGCTTTTCGGGACAGCCCACAGATACGCAGTATTTT.

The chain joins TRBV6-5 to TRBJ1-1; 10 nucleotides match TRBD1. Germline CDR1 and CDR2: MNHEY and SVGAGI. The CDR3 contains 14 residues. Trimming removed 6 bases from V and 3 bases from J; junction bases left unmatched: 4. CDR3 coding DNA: TGTGCCAGCAGCTCTGGACAGGGGGACACTGAAGCTTTCTTT. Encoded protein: CASSSGQGDTEAFF.

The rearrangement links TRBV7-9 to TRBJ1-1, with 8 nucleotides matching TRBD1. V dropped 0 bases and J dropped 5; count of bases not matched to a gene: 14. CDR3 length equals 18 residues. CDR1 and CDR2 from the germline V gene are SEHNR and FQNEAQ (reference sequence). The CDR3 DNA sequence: TGTGCCAGCAGCTTAGCGGGACAGGTCGGTGTTAGGCGGACTGAAGCTTTCTTT. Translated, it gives CASSLAGQVGVRRTEAFF.

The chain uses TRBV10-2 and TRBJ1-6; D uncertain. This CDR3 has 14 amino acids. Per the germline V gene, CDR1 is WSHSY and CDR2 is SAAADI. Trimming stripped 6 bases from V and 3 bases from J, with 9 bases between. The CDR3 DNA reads TGCGCCAGCAGCCGGGTGGACTATAATTCACCCCTCCACTTT. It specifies CASSRVDYNSPLHF.

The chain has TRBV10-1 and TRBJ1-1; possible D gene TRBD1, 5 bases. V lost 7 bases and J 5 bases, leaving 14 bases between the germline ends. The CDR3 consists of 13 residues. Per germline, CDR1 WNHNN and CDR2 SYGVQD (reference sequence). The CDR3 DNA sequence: TGCGCCAGCACCCTCGGAAGGGGTACTGAAGCTTTCTTT. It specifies CASTLGRGTEAFF.

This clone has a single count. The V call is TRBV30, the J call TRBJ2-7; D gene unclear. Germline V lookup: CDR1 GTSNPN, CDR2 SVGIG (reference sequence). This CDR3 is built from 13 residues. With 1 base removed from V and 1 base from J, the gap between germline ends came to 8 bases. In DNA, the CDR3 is TGTGCCTGGAGTGATCGCGGTTCCTACGAGCAGTACTTC. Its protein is CAWSDRGSYEQYF.

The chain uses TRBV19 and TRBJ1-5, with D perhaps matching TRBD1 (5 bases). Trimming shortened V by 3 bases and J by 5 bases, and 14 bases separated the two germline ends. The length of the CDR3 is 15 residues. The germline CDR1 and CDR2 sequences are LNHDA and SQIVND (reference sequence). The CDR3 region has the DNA TGTGCCAGTAGTATTGGAAGGAGGGGCGATCAGCCCCAGCATTTT. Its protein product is CASSIGRRGDQPQHF.

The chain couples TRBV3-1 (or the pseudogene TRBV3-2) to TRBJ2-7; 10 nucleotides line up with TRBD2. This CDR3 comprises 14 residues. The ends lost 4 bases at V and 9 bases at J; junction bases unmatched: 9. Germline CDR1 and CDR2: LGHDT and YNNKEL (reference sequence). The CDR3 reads CASSPGGAGGPQYF. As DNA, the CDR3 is TGTGCCAGCAGCCCCGGGGGAGCGGGGGGGCCGCAGTACTTC.

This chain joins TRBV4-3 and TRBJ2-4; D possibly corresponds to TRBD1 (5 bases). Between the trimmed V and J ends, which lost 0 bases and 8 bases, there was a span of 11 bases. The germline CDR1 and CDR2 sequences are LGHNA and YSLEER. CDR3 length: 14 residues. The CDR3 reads CASSQESRADIQYF. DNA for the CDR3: TGCGCCAGCAGCCAAGAATCCAGGGCGGACATTCAGTACTTC.

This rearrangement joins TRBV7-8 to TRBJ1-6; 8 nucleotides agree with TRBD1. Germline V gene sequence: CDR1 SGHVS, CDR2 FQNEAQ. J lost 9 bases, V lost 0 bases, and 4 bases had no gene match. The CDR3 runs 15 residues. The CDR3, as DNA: TGTGCCAGCAGCTTAGCGGGACAGGTTTTTTCACCCCTCCACTTT. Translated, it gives CASSLAGQVFSPLHF.

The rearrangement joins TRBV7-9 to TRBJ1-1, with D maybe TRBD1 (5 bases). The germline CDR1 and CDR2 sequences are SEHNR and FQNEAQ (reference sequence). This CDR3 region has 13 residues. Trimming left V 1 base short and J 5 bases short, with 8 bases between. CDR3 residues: CASSLVGDTEAFF. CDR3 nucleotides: TGTGCCAGCAGCTTAGTAGGGGATACTGAAGCTTTCTTT.

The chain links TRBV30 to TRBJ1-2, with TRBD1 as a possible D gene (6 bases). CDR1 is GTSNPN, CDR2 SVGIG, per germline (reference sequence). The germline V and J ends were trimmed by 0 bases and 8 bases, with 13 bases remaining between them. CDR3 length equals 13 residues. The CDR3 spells CAWSVGGPQGYTF. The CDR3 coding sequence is TGTGCCTGGAGTGTAGGGGGACCCCAGGGCTACACCTTC.

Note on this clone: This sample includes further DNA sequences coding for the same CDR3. The CDR3 is CASSLEQSTDTQYF. CDR3 nucleotide sequence: TGCGCCAGCAGCTTGGAACAGAGCACAGATACGCAGTATTTT. The rearrangement links TRBV5-1 to TRBJ2-3; no reliable D call. The CDR3 loop spans 14 amino acids. V lost 0 bases, J lost 0 bases, and 5 bases lay in between. Germline lookup yields CDR1 SGHRS and CDR2 YFSETQ.